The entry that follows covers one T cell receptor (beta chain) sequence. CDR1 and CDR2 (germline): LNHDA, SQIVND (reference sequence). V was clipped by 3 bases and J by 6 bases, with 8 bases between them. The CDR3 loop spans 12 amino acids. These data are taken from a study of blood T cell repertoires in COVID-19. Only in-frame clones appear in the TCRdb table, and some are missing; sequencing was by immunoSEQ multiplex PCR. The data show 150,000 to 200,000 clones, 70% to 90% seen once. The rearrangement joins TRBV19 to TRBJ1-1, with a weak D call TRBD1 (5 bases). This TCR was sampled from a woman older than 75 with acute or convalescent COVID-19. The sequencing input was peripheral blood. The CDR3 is CASSMGRAEAFF. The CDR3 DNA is TGTGCCAGTAGTATGGGGCGCGCTGAAGCTTTCTTT.